This TCR beta chain comes out of a study of identical twins. Study-level results: Models, which agreed with sharing between unrelated individuals, nonetheless underestimated the out-of-frame TCR alpha sharing seen in monozygotic twins.

This clonotype appeared once. The antigen is unknown. Healthy Caucasians, and only they, were the donors. Unique molecular identifiers were present on cDNA, and template switching added a universal primer site. TCRdb re-derived calls from the 5' RACE reads in MiXCR, one entry per CDR3 protein. The table shows hundreds of thousands of distinct CDR3 sequences, with 10% to 15% occurring only once. This CDR3 has 14 residues. The V gene's germline CDR1 is SNHLY and CDR2 FYNNEI. Trimming cost V 7 bases and J 5 bases, with 17 bases left between them. This sample also belongs to another study, concerning yellow fever vaccine responses in identical twins.

The receptor was isolated from a woman aged 18 to 35 in good health. What was sequenced was CD8+ T cells sorted from blood. V is TRBV2 and J is TRBJ1-1; D gene ambiguous. Written as DNA, the CDR3 is TGTGCCAGCAACCCGCCAGGCGCGGTTACTGAAGCTTTCTTT. This encodes CASNPPGAVTEAFF.